This T cell receptor beta chain appears in the sequencing data of a study of cytomegalovirus exposure and HLA in healthy donors. About this clone: Its antigen is not identified.

TCRdb's table, derived via immunoSEQ multiplex PCR, lists solely in-frame clones and lacks some. Of about 82,000 clones listed, just under 95% are singletons. Study observations and caveats: There were 150 to 200 TCR beta chains listed as cytomegalovirus-associated. First-cohort TCR clusters were later found to tend to co-occur in the roughly 120 validation repertoires.

Per germline, CDR1 MNHEY and CDR2 SMNVEV (reference sequence). This CDR3 contains 13 residues. Trimming pared 8 bases from V and 2 bases from J, leaving 10 bases between. The chain recombines TRBV27 with TRBJ1-5; D is possibly TRBD1 (5 bases). The clonotype was recovered from a man aged 18 to 35 in good health and CMV-seronegative. The sequenced material came from PBMCs. The CDR3 nucleotides are TGTGCCAGCGGGAGGGGTGGCAATCAGCCCCAGCATTTT. Protein product: CASGRGGNQPQHF.